The 4 T cell receptor beta chains below all came from one sample that was sequenced in a study of T cells after yellow fever vaccination (dated by TCRdb to between 2017 and 2020). Library prep was done by 5' RACE. Instrument used: Illumina HiSeq 2500. The raw public data were reprocessed by TCRdb itself: fastp quality trimming at Q25, MiXCR clonotype calling, in-frame beta chains only. Entries that share a CDR3 protein sequence are merged under the most common genes and DNA. The sample table records just under 600,000 distinct CDR3 sequences; roughly 12% of these occur just once. Over 12% of the sample lies in the top ten. The sample's treatment or condition, from its label and the paper: live attenuated yellow fever vaccine strain. The specimen was PBMCs, collected on the day of the yellow fever booster vaccination. Receptors were obtained from a man aged 30-40 years who received the YFV17D yellow fever vaccine.

There are a few counts of this clonotype. The chain has TRBV7-9 and TRBJ1-6, with 11 bases matching TRBD1. The germline V gene encodes CDR1 SEHNR and CDR2 FQNEAQ (reference sequence). V dropped 7 bases and J dropped 7; count of bases not matched to a gene: 3. This CDR3 has 14 amino acids. CDR3 sequence (DNA): TGTGCCAGCACCAGGGACAGGGGGAATTCACCCCTCCACTTT. Translated, it gives CASTRDRGNSPLHF.

This clonotype turned up a few times. The chain links TRBV9 to TRBJ1-2, with 8 positions matching TRBD1. From germline, CDR1 is SGDLS and CDR2 YYNGEE. This CDR3 comprises 16 residues. Trimming took 0 bases from V and 4 from J; bases not matched to a gene: 8. The CDR3 sequence: CASSVGAGQEGYGYTF. The CDR3 DNA is TGTGCCAGCAGCGTAGGGGCGGGACAGGAGGGCTATGGCTACACCTTC.

This clonotype was counted only a few times. The V gene is TRBV3-1, the J gene TRBJ1-2; D remains ambiguous. Trimming cost V 0 bases and J 8 bases, with 7 bases left between them. Germline V lookup: CDR1 LGHDT, CDR2 YNNKEL (reference sequence). The CDR3 sequence is 12 residues long. In DNA, the CDR3 is TGTGCCAGCAGCCAAGACAGGTCGGGCTACACCTTC. Its protein product is CASSQDRSGYTF.

This clonotype was seen more than once but under ten times. This chain links TRBV7-2 with TRBJ1-2; TRBD1 aligns across 7 bases. The CDR3 runs 14 residues. The germline V gene encodes CDR1 SGHTA and CDR2 FQGNSA. The V segment lost 2 bases and the J segment 4 bases; nucleotides outside the gene matches: 4. CDR3 residues: CASSLLGQVYGYTF. The CDR3 DNA sequence: TGTGCCAGCAGCTTATTAGGACAGGTCTATGGCTACACCTTC. Full variable domain (rest looked up from reference TRBV7-2 and TRBJ1-2): GAGVSQSPSNKVTEKGKDVELRCDPISGHTALYWYRQSLGQGLEFLIYFQGNSAPDKSGLPSDRFSAERTGGSVSTLTIQRTQQEDSAVYLCASSLLGQVYGYTFGSGTRLTVV.